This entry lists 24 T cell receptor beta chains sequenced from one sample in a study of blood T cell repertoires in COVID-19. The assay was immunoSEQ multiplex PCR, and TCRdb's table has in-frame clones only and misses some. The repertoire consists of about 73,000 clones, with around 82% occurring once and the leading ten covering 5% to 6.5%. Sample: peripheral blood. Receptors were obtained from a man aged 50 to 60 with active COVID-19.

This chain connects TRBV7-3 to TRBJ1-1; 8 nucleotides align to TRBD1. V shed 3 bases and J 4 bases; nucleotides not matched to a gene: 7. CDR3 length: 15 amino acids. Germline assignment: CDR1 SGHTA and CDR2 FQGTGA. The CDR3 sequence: CASSFGGTGGTEAFF. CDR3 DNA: TGTGCCAGCAGCTTCGGAGGTACAGGGGGCACTGAAGCTTTCTTT.

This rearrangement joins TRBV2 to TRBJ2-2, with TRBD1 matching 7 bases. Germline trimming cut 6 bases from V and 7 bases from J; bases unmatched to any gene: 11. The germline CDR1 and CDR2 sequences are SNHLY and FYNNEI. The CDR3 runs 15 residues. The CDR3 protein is CASRSGTEKVGELFF. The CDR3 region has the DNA TGTGCCAGCAGATCCGGGACAGAAAAGGTCGGGGAGCTGTTTTTT.

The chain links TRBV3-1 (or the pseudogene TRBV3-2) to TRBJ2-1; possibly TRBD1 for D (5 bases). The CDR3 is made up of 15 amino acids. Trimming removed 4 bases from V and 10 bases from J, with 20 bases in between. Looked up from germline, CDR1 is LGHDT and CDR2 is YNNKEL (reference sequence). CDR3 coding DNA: TGTGCCAGCAGCCCCCGCAGGGCTAACCTACGGGAGCAGTTCTTC. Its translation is CASSPRRANLREQFF.

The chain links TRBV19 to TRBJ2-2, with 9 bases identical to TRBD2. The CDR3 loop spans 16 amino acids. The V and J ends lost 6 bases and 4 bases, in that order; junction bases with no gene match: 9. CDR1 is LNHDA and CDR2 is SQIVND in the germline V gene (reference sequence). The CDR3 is CASSPLAGESTGELFF. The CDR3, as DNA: TGTGCCAGTAGCCCCTTAGCGGGAGAGAGCACCGGGGAGCTGTTTTTT.

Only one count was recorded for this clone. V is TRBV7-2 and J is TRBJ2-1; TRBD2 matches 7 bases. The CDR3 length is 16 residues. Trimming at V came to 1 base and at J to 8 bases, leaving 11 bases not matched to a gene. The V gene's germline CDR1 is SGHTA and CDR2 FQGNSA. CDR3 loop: CASSLEETSQSDEQFF. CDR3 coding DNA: TGTGCCAGCAGCTTAGAGGAGACTAGCCAGTCCGATGAGCAGTTCTTC.

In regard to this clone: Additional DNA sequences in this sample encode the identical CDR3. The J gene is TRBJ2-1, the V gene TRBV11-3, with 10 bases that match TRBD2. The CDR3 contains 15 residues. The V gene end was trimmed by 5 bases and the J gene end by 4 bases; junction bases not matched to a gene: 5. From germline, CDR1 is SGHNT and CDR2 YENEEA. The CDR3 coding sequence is TGTGCCAGCAGCCTTAGCGGGGGGCGATACAATGAGCAGTTCTTC. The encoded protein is CASSLSGGRYNEQFF.

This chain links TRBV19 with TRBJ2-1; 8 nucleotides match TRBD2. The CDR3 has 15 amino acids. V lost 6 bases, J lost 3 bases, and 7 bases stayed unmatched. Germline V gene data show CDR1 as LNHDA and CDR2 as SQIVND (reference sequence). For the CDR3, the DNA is TGTGCCAGTAGCGCGGGGGGAGGGGGCTACAATGAGCAGTTCTTC. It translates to CASSAGGGGYNEQFF.

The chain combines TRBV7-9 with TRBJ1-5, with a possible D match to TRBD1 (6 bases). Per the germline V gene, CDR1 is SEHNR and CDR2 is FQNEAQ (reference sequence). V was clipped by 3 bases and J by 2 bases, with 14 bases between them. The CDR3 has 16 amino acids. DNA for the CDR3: TGTGCCAGCAGCTTTTGGGGTCAGGGGCGCAATCAGCCCCAGCATTTT. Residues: CASSFWGQGRNQPQHF.

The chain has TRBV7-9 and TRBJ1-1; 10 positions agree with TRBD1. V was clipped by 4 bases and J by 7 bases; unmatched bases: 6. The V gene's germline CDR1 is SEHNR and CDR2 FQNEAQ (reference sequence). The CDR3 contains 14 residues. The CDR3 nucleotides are TGTGCCAGCAGCTCACGGACAGGGGGGGATGAAGCTTTCTTT. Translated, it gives CASSSRTGGDEAFF. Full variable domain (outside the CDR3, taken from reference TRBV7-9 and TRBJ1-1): DTGVSQNPRHKITKRGQNVTFRCDPISEHNRLYWYRQTLGQGPEFLTYFQNEAQLEKSRLLSDRFSAERPKGSFSTLEIQRTEQGDSAMYLCASSSRTGGDEAFFGQGTRLTVV.

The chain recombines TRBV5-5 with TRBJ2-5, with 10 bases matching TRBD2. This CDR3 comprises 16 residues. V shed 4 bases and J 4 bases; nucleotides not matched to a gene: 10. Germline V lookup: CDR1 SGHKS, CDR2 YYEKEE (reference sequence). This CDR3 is CASSQASGGLGETQYF. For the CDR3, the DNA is TGTGCCAGCAGCCAAGCTAGCGGGGGCTTGGGAGAGACCCAGTACTTC.

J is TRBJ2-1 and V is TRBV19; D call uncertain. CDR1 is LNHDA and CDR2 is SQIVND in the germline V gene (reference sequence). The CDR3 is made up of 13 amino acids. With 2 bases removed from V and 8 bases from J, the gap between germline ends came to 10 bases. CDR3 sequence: CASSINSLDEQFF. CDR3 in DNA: TGTGCCAGTAGTATAAACTCCCTGGATGAGCAGTTCTTC.

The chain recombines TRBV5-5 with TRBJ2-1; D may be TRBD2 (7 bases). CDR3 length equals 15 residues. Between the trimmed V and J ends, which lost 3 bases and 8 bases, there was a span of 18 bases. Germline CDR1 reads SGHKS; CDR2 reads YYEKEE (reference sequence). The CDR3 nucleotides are TGTGCCAGCAGCTCGGGCAGCGGGACATTTTATGAGCAGTTCTTC. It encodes CASSSGSGTFYEQFF.

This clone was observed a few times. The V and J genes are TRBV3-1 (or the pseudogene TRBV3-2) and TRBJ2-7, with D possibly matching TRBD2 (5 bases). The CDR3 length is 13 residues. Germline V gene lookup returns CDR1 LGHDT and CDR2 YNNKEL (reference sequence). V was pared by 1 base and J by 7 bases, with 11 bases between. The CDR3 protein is CASSQGIAREQYF. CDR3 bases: TGTGCCAGCAGCCAAGGGATAGCGCGGGAGCAGTACTTC.

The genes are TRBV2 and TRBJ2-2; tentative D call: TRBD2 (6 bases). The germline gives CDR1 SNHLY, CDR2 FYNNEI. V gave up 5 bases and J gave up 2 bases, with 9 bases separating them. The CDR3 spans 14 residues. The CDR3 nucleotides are TGTGCCAGCAGTTTGGGACTCAACACCGGGGAGCTGTTTTTT. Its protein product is CASSLGLNTGELFF. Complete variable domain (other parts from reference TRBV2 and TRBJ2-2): EPEVTQTPSHQVTQMGQEVILRCVPISNHLYFYWYRQILGQKVEFLVSFYNNEISEKSEIFDDQFSVERPDGSNFTLKIRSTKLEDSAMYFCASSLGLNTGELFFGEGSRLTVL.

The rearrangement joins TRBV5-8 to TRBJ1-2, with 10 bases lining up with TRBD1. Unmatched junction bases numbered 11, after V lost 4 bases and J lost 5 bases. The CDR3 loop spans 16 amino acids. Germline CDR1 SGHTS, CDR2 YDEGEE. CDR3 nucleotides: TGTGCCAGCAGCCGATTGGGACAGGGGTTTCGGTATGGCTACACCTTC. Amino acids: CASSRLGQGFRYGYTF.

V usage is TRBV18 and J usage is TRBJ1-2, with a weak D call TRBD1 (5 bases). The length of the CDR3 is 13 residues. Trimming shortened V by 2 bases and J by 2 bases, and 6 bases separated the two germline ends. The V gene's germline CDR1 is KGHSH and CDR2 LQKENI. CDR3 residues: CASSPAGNYGYTF. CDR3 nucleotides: TGTGCCAGCTCACCAGCAGGGAACTATGGCTACACCTTC.

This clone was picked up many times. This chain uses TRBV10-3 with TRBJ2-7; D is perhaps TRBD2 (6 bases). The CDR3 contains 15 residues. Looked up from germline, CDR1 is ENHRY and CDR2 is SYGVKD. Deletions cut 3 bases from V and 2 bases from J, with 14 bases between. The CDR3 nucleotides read TGTGCCATCAGTGATTCGGGACTTCCTACCTACGAGCAGTACTTC. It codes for CAISDSGLPTYEQYF.

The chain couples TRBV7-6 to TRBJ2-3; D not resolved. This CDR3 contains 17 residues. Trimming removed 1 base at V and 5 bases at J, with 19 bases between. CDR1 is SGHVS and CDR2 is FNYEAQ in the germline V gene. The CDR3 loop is CASSLGRRVAWVDTQYF. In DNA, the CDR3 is TGTGCCAGCAGCTTAGGCCGACGGGTTGCCTGGGTAGATACGCAGTATTTT.

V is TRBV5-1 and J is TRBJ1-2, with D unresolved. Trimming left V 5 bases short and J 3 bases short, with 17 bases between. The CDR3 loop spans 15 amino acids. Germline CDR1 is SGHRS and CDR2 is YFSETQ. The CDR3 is CASSPYTRRDYGYTF. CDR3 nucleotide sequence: TGCGCCAGCAGTCCGTATACACGGAGGGACTATGGCTACACCTTC. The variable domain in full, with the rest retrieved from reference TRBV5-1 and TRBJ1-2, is KAGVTQTPRYLIKTRGQQVTLSCSPISGHRSVSWYQQTPGQGLQFLFEYFSETQRNKGNFPGRFSGRQFSNSRSEMNVSTLELGDSALYLCASSPYTRRDYGYTFGSGTRLTVV.

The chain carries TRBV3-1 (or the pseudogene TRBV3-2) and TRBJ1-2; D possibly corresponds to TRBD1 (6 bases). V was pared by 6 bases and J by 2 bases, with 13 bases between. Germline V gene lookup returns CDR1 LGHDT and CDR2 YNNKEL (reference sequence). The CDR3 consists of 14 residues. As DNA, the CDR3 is TGTGCCAGCAGTCCGCGGGGGGCCAACTATGGCTACACCTTC. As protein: CASSPRGANYGYTF.

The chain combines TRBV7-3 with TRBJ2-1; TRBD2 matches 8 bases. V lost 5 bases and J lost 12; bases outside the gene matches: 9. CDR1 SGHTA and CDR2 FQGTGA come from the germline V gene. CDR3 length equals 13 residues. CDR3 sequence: CASSPRSGRGQFF. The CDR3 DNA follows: TGTGCCAGCAGCCCCCGAAGCGGGAGAGGGCAGTTCTTC.

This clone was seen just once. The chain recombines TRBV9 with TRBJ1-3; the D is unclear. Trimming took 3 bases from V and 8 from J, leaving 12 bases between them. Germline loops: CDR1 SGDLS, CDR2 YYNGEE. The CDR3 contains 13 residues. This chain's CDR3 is CASSAEGGYTIYF. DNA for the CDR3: TGTGCCAGCAGCGCAGAGGGAGGATACACCATATATTTT.

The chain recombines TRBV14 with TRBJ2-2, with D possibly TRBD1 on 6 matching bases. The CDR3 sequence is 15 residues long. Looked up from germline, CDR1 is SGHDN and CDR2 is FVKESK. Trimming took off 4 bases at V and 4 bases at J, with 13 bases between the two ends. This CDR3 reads CASSRLGAPTGELFF. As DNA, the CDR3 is TGTGCCAGCAGCCGTTTGGGGGCGCCCACCGGGGAGCTGTTTTTT. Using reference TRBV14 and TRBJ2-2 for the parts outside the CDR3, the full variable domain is EAGVTQFPSHSVIEKGQTVTLRCDPISGHDNLYWYRRVMGKEIKFLLHFVKESKQDESGMPNNRFLAERTGGTYSTLKVQPAELEDSGVYFCASSRLGAPTGELFFGEGSRLTVL.

CDR3: CASGWGQGSNEQFF. The CDR3 nucleotides read TGTGCCAGCGGCTGGGGACAGGGGTCCAATGAGCAGTTCTTC. The J gene is TRBJ2-1, the V gene TRBV11-2; 10 nucleotides align to TRBD1. The germline gives CDR1 SGHAT, CDR2 FQNNGV. V shed 8 bases, J shed 6 bases, and the junction held 7 bases outside the gene matches. The CDR3 has 14 amino acids.